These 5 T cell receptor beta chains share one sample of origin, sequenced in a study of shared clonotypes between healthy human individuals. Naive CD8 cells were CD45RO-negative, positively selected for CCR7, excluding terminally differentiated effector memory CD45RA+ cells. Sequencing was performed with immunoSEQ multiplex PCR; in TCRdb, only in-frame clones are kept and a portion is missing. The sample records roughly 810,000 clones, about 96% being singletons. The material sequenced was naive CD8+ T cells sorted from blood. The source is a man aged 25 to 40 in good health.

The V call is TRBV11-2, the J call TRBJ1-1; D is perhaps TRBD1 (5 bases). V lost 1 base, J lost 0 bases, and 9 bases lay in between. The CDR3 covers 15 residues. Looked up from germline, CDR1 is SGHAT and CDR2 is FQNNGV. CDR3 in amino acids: CASSLVEGLNTEAFF. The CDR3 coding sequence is TGTGCCAGCAGCTTAGTGGAGGGGCTGAACACTGAAGCTTTCTTT. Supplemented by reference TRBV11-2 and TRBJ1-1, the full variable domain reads EAGVAQSPRYKIIEKRQSVAFWCNPISGHATLYWYQQILGQGPKLLIQFQNNGVVDDSQLPKDRFSAERLKGVDSTLKIQPAKLEDSAVYLCASSLVEGLNTEAFFGQGTRLTVV.

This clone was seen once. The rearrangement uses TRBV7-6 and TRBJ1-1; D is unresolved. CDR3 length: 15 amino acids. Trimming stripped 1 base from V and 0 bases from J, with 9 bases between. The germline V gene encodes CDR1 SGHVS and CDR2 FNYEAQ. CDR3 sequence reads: CASSLVLGMNTEAFF. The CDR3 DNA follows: TGTGCCAGCAGCTTAGTGCTGGGGATGAACACTGAAGCTTTCTTT.

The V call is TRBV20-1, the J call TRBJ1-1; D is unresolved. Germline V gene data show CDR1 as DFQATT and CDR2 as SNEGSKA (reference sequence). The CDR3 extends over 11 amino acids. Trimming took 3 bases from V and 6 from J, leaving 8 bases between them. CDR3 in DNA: TGCAGTGCTAGGCCAAGGGCTGAAGCTTTCTTT. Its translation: CSARPRAEAFF.

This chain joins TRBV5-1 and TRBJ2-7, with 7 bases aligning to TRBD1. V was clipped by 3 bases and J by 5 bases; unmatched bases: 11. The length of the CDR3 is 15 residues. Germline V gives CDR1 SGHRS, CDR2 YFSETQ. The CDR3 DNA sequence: TGCGCCAGCAGCTGGACAATTGGACAGGAGGACGAGCAGTACTTC. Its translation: CASSWTIGQEDEQYF.

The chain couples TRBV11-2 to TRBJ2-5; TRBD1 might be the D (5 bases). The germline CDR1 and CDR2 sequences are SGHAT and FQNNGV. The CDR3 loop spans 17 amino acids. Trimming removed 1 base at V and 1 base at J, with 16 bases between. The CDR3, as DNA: TGTGCCAGCAGCTTAGGGATAGCAAGGGGCCCCCAAGAGACCCAGTACTTC. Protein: CASSLGIARGPQETQYF.